The 13 T cell receptor beta chains reported below all come from one sample, sequenced in a study of human T cells and chemical hapten exposure. The library labeled individual cDNA molecules by adding unique molecular identifiers to them. A single record per CDR3 protein comes from TCRdb applying MiXCR to the reads. The table lists 200 to 300 distinct CDR3 sequences, around 94% of them singletons. It was from unfractionated whole blood that total RNA was extracted. Sequencing was carried out using whole blood. The source is a human donor who had alopecia or was a healthy volunteer (not recorded which). Some clones in this sample may be carry-over from other donors' samples. This table probably holds off-target reads from a library built for another chain.

The chain recombines TRBV28 with TRBJ2-5; D is perhaps TRBD2 (5 bases). This CDR3 is 13 amino acids long. Germline V CDR1 and CDR2: MDHEN, SYDVKM. The V gene lost 4 bases and the J gene lost 4 bases, with 10 bases spanning the gap. CDR3 protein: CASSSWAGETQYF. In nucleotides, the CDR3 is TGTGCCAGCAGTTCCTGGGCGGGAGAGACCCAGTACTTC.

This clonotype came up once. The chain employs TRBV12-5 and TRBJ2-1; no clear D gene. The germline CDR1 and CDR2 sequences are LGHNT and FRNRAP. The CDR3 runs 13 residues. The V gene lost 0 bases and the J gene lost 8 bases, with 8 bases spanning the gap. The CDR3 sequence: CASGLVSIYEQFF. CDR3 DNA: TGTGCTAGTGGTTTGGTCTCGATATATGAGCAGTTCTTC.

The J gene is TRBJ2-1, the V gene TRBV29-1; D gene unclear. Germline CDR1 reads SQVTM; CDR2 reads ANQGSEA. CDR3 length: 11 residues. Trimming removed 3 bases at V and 7 bases at J, with 7 bases between. The CDR3 loop is CSVERPNEQFF. The CDR3 DNA reads as TGCAGCGTTGAGCGGCCGAATGAGCAGTTCTTC.

The chain joins TRBV7-6 to TRBJ2-3, with TRBD1 matching 7 bases. The V segment lost 1 base and the J segment 0 bases; nucleotides outside the gene matches: 10. Per germline, CDR1 SGHVS and CDR2 FNYEAQ. The CDR3 covers 18 residues. The CDR3 is CASSLVPRGTASTDTQYF. In DNA form, the CDR3 reads TGTGCCAGCAGCTTAGTGCCCAGGGGGACAGCTAGCACAGATACGCAGTATTTT.

To note about this clonotype: The junction departs from the called germline gene at one end, perhaps through a read error. The chain employs TRBV5-1 and TRBJ2-3; D might be TRBD1 or TRBD2, each matching 5 bases. From germline, CDR1 is SGHRS and CDR2 YFSETQ. The CDR3 is 15 amino acids. CDR3 sequence (DNA): TGCGCCAGCAGCTTGGGGTCGGGGCACACAAATACGCAGTATTTT. Its translation: CASSLGSGHTNTQYF.

The V gene is TRBV20-1, the J gene TRBJ2-5; a possible D gene is TRBD1 (6 bases). The V end was cut by 4 bases, the J end by 5 bases, with 17 bases between. The germline V gene encodes CDR1 DFQATT and CDR2 SNEGSKA (reference sequence). The CDR3 loop spans 14 amino acids. The CDR3 here is CSAKQAGARETQYF. The CDR3 coding sequence is TGCAGTGCTAAGCAGGCAGGGGCGCGGGAGACCCAGTACTTC.

As DNA, the CDR3 is TGCAGCGTTCCGGACAGGGGCGAGACCCAGTACTTC. Translating it yields CSVPDRGETQYF. The genes are TRBV29-1 and TRBJ2-5, with 9 positions matching TRBD1. The trim removed 5 bases at V and 5 bases at J, leaving 3 bases unmatched. The germline V gene has CDR1 SQVTM and CDR2 ANQGSEA. The CDR3 has 12 amino acids.

The chain couples TRBV11-2 to TRBJ1-1; the D gene is possibly TRBD1 (6 bases). CDR3 length equals 15 residues. V lost 5 bases and J 4 bases, leaving 17 bases between the germline ends. Per germline, CDR1 SGHAT and CDR2 FQNNGV. The CDR3 reads CASSPGQNWATEAFF. The CDR3, as DNA: TGTGCCAGCAGCCCTGGACAGAATTGGGCCACTGAAGCTTTCTTT.

The V call is TRBV29-1, the J call TRBJ2-1, with 7 bases matching TRBD1. This CDR3 has 13 amino acids. The trim removed 6 bases at V and 6 bases at J, leaving 8 bases unmatched. The germline gives CDR1 SQVTM, CDR2 ANQGSEA. CDR3 DNA: TGCAGCGTCCCCGGGGCAGGGGGCAATGAGCAGTTCTTC. Its translation: CSVPGAGGNEQFF.

V is TRBV7-9 and J is TRBJ1-4; D call uncertain. This CDR3 is built from 14 residues. The germline CDR1 and CDR2 sequences are SEHNR and FQNEAQ (reference sequence). V was shortened by 3 bases and J by 5 bases, with 10 bases between the two germline ends. For the CDR3, the DNA is TGTGCCAGCAGCTTTACAGAGGACAATGAAAAACTGTTTTTT. Translating gives CASSFTEDNEKLFF.

The chain carries TRBV21-1 and TRBJ1-5. TRBV21-1 is annotated as a pseudogene. The CDR3 loop spans 14 amino acids. DNA for the CDR3: TGTGCCAGCAGCAAAGACTTCAGTAATCAGCCCCAGCATTTT. Its translation is CASSKDFSNQPQHF.

V gene TRBV20-1 combines with J gene TRBJ2-3; possibly TRBD1 for D (6 bases). V was cut by 6 bases and J by 3 bases, with 25 bases left in between. Germline V gene data show CDR1 as DFQATT and CDR2 as SNEGSKA (reference sequence). The CDR3 consists of 17 residues. DNA of the CDR3: TGCAGTGCCCATCTTGGTGGGAGAGGGGGATCAACAGATACGCAGTATTTT. This codes for CSAHLGGRGGSTDTQYF.

The rearrangement links TRBV12-3 or TRBV12-4 to TRBJ1-1, with D perhaps TRBD1 (5 bases). Trimming left V 5 bases short and J 11 bases short, with 18 bases between. The CDR3 loop spans 13 amino acids. The CDR3 sequence: CASSKGVGGWAFF. CDR3 nucleotides: TGTGCCAGCAGTAAAGGGGTCGGGGGTTGGGCTTTCTTT.